The following is a T cell receptor beta chain sequence with its context. The data were obtained in a study of blood T cell repertoires in COVID-19. Across the study: The samples span acute and convalescent COVID-19 from the United States, Italy and Spain.

CDR3 length equals 15 residues. V gave up 3 bases and J gave up 0 bases, with 9 bases separating them. In germline, CDR1 is SGHAT, CDR2 FQNNGV. TCRdb's table, derived via immunoSEQ multiplex PCR, lists solely in-frame clones and lacks some. The sample consists of 270,000 or so clones, about four fifths of them appearing once. This rearrangement joins TRBV11-2 to TRBJ1-3; maybe TRBD1 (5 bases). Sequencing used PBMCs or T cells enriched from blood (not recorded which). This sequence originates from a man aged 45-65 years who had recovered from COVID-19. The CDR3 reads CASSLGDYSGNTIYF. The CDR3, as DNA: TGTGCCAGCAGCTTGGGGGACTACTCTGGAAACACCATATATTTT.